This T cell receptor beta chain came from a study of blood T cell repertoires in COVID-19 (dated by TCRdb to 2020 to 2021). Notes on the research overall: Collaborator samples came from the United States, Italy and Spain and covered acute and convalescent phases of COVID-19. The material from the prospective study consisted of cDNA or gDNA derived from T cells, B-cell-depleted T cells, or PBMCs. Subjects who had been exposed to COVID-19, were actively infected with it, or had recovered from it provided the deeply sampled blood TCRbeta repertoires that made up the dataset. A freely available public database, intended as a resource for researchers studying the immune response to SARS-CoV-2, is where the repertoires were released. Samples came from the ongoing ImmuneRACE study (first 160 participants) plus 1,254 subjects from 6 global collaborators. A de-identified subject ID, COVID-19 status, age in years and sex were almost always included in the sample metadata. Where available, HLA class I and class II types were taken from metadata supplied by the sample provider and were not determined by assay-based typing.

Of note for this clone: Its antigen is currently not known. The input lacks base qualities; no much larger clone sits a single base away.

The immunoSEQ Assay, a bias-controlled multiplex PCR, was used to amplify TCRbeta CDR3 regions from genomic DNA. The original pipeline was this. Nucleated cell counts per sample were estimated from amplification of reference gene primers within the assay. To quantify the absolute abundance of each unique TCRbeta CDR3 rearrangement, sequence reads were collapsed and filtered. For each sample, productive Simpson clonality was calculated as the square root of Simpson's diversity index across productive rearrangements. Held by TCRdb, this immuneACCESS table contains in-frame sequences only and omits some clones. Under half of the omission traces to an unresolved V gene where checked; the cause of the rest is unknown. The DNA was the basis for D and trimming; V, J and clone size are from that table. The sample yields fewer than 150,000 clones; 75% to 90% were counted once. In total, the top ten clones hold approximately 10% of the sample.

Findings and caveats that apply to the study as a whole: How much clinical and demographic metadata was included differed by source and by participant, and the metadata was provided uncurated.

Each collaborating institution followed its own protocols to collect whole blood in K2EDTA tubes. For TCRbeta analysis, collaborators shipped samples as frozen whole blood, isolated PBMCs, or DNA extracted from either of those sample types. V is trimmed back by 0 bases and J by 2 bases, and the junction contains 7 bases that no gene match accounts for. The CDR3 numbers 17 residues from cysteine through phenylalanine. Only the CDR3 portion is preserved as DNA: 51 bases, with reading frame beginning at the first base. The germline V gene provides CDR1 MNHNS and CDR2 SASEGT. The chain is made from TRBV6-1 and TRBJ1-2; TRBD1 fits 9 bases in the junction. The specimen sequenced was peripheral blood. The source of this sequence is a woman older than 75 with acute or convalescent COVID-19. The CDR3: CASSEAGTGSLNYGYTF. The nucleotide sequence reads as follows: TGTGCCAGCAGTGAAGCGGGGACAGGGAGCTTGAACTATGGCTACACCTTC.